The 4 T cell receptor beta chains presented below share a single source sample, sequenced in a study of siplizumab effects on memory and regulatory T cells. Generated by immunoSEQ multiplex PCR, the TCRdb table keeps only in-frame clones and is missing some. This sample has 85,000 to 130,000 clones, with 94% found just once. What was sequenced was Tregs sorted from blood. These TCRs come from a human donor in good health.

The chain recombines TRBV5-1 with TRBJ1-1; no clear D gene. The CDR3 sequence is 14 residues long. V was pared by 0 bases and J by 1 base, with 7 bases between. The germline V gene has CDR1 SGHRS and CDR2 YFSETQ. This CDR3 is CASSLGIGNTEAFF. The CDR3 coding sequence is TGCGCCAGCAGCTTGGGGATTGGGAACACTGAAGCTTTCTTT.

Of note for this clone: The same CDR3 also results from other DNA sequences found in this sample. The V gene is TRBV19, the J gene TRBJ2-3; D might be TRBD1 or TRBD2, each matching 5 bases. This CDR3 spans 15 amino acids. Trimming stripped 5 bases from V and 0 bases from J, with 12 bases between. Germline V gene data show CDR1 as LNHDA and CDR2 as SQIVND (reference sequence). This chain's CDR3 is CASSHRGLSTDTQYF. DNA of the CDR3: TGTGCCAGTAGTCACCGGGGCCTTAGCACAGATACGCAGTATTTT.

This chain connects TRBV4-1 to TRBJ2-7; 8 bases line up with TRBD2. Trimming removed 1 base from V and 4 bases from J; junction bases left unmatched: 6. The CDR3 extends over 15 amino acids. The germline V gene has CDR1 MGHRA and CDR2 YSYEKL. The CDR3 spells CASSQGRGGIYEQYF. DNA for the CDR3: TGCGCCAGCAGCCAAGGGCGCGGGGGGATTTACGAGCAGTACTTC.

The chain has TRBV4-2 and TRBJ2-1, with 9 bases matching TRBD2. This CDR3 contains 21 residues. V was pared by 4 bases and J by 0 bases, with 19 bases of the junction left unmatched. CDR1 and CDR2 from the germline V gene are LGHNA and YNFKEQ. CDR3 DNA sequence: TGTGCCAGCAGCCCCGCGAGAAGGACTAGCGCTGGAAGGAGCTCCTACAATGAGCAGTTCTTC. It codes for CASSPARRTSAGRSSYNEQFF.